The next 29 T cell receptor beta chains were all read from a single sample in a study of vaccination effects on CD4 cells after COVID-19. Scientists isolated CD4+ T cells after a roughly 10-day culture period ended. The participants, recipients of two vaccine doses, got either BNT162b2 or mRNA-1273. Here immunoSEQ multiplex PCR was the method, and the copy in TCRdb shows in-frame clones only, minus some. The sample contains about 66,000 clones, 70% to 80% of which appear only once. These receptors have no known antigen. The sequences come from CD4+ T cells from PBMCs cultured without peptide, collected after COVID-19 vaccination. The receptors shown here come from a human donor who received a COVID-19 vaccine.

DNA of the CDR3: TGCGCCAGCAGCTTGGTGGCAGGGCCTAACACTGAAGCTTTCTTT. Translated: CASSLVAGPNTEAFF. The rearrangement joins TRBV5-1 to TRBJ1-1; D is possibly TRBD1 (5 bases). The CDR3 runs to 15 residues. Germline CDR1 is SGHRS and CDR2 is YFSETQ. V was cut by 0 bases and J by 2 bases, with 11 bases left in between.

The chain has TRBV19 and TRBJ2-2; 11 bases are shared with TRBD2. This CDR3 contains 16 residues. From germline, CDR1 is LNHDA and CDR2 SQIVND (reference sequence). V was pared by 4 bases and J by 3 bases, with 4 bases of the junction left unmatched. CDR3: CASSRGTSGYTGELFF. The DNA of the CDR3 is TGTGCCAGTAGTAGGGGGACTAGCGGATACACCGGGGAGCTGTTTTTT. Drawing the rest from reference TRBV19 and TRBJ2-2, the complete variable domain is DGGITQSPKYLFRKEGQNVTLSCEQNLNHDAMYWYRQDPGQGLRLIYYSQIVNDFQKGDIAEGYSVSREKKESFPLTVTSAQKNPTAFYLCASSRGTSGYTGELFFGEGSRLTVL.

V is TRBV6-5 and J is TRBJ2-1, with TRBD2 matching over 8 bases. V trimming: 0 bases; J trimming: 12 bases; junction bases outside the gene matches: 13. The CDR3 is 16 amino acids. CDR1 and CDR2 from the germline V gene are MNHEY and SVGAGI. The CDR3 reads CASSYSIVDGGARQFF. The CDR3 DNA follows: TGTGCCAGCAGTTACTCGATAGTGGACGGGGGGGCACGGCAGTTCTTC.

The rearrangement joins TRBV6-5 to TRBJ1-5; 7 bases are a match to TRBD1. The ends lost 6 bases at V and 7 bases at J; junction bases unmatched: 12. Germline V CDR1 and CDR2: MNHEY, SVGAGI. The CDR3 is 15 residues long. The CDR3 protein is CASRNADRPEQPQHF. The DNA for the CDR3 is TGTGCCAGCAGAAATGCGGACAGGCCCGAACAGCCCCAGCATTTT.

J is TRBJ2-7 and V is TRBV2; a possible D gene is TRBD1 (5 bases). This CDR3 contains 15 residues. V lost 5 bases to trimming and J lost 3 bases, with 17 bases between them. Germline V gene data show CDR1 as SNHLY and CDR2 as FYNNEI. The CDR3 sequence: CASSPQGVLFYEQYV. The CDR3 DNA reads TGTGCCAGCAGTCCTCAGGGCGTCTTGTTCTACGAGCAGTACGTC.

The chain couples TRBV6-4 to TRBJ1-1; 8 bases map to TRBD1. Trimming took 6 bases from V and 2 from J; bases not matched to a gene: 2. CDR3 size: 13 residues. Germline values: CDR1 MRHNA, CDR2 SNTAGT. Written as DNA, the CDR3 is TGTGCCAGCAGGGACAGGGTTAACACTGAAGCTTTCTTT. Translation: CASRDRVNTEAFF.

The chain recombines TRBV7-9 with TRBJ2-1; TRBD2 agrees at 8 bases. The CDR3 has 15 residues. Per germline, CDR1 SEHNR and CDR2 FQNEAQ (reference sequence). The V segment lost 3 bases and the J segment 6 bases; nucleotides outside the gene matches: 7. CDR3: CASSFKGLATNEQFF. Written as DNA, the CDR3 is TGTGCCAGCAGCTTCAAAGGACTAGCAACCAATGAGCAGTTCTTC. The full variable domain, completed using reference TRBV7-9 and TRBJ2-1, is DTGVSQNPRHKITKRGQNVTFRCDPISEHNRLYWYRQTLGQGPEFLTYFQNEAQLEKSRLLSDRFSAERPKGSFSTLEIQRTEQGDSAMYLCASSFKGLATNEQFFGPGTRLTVL.

The V gene is TRBV21-1, the J gene TRBJ2-3; the D segment call TRBD2 is taken from the table without a DNA check. TRBV21-1 has pseudogene status. This CDR3 is 20 amino acids long. CDR3 loop: CASSFIMTSGGAFPPDTQYF. In DNA form, the CDR3 reads TGTGCCAGCAGCTTTATAATGACTAGCGGGGGGGCCTTCCCCCCAGATACGCAGTATTTT.

The rearrangement links TRBV30 to TRBJ1-1; 7 bases are a match to TRBD1. Germline V gives CDR1 GTSNPN, CDR2 SVGIG (reference sequence). CDR3 length: 15 amino acids. V lost 2 bases and J lost 2; bases outside the gene matches: 8. CDR3 DNA: TGTGCCTGGAGTAGTCGGGACAGAAGAAACACTGAAGCTTTCTTT. This sequence encodes CAWSSRDRRNTEAFF.

The chain joins TRBV6-5 to TRBJ2-3; 9 bases are a match to TRBD2. In germline, CDR1 is MNHEY, CDR2 SVGAGI. This CDR3 comprises 15 residues. V lost 10 bases and J lost 2; bases outside the gene matches: 10. The CDR3 nucleotides read TGTGCCACCTCAAGTCTAGCGGGGACCACAGATACGCAGTATTTT. It is translated as CATSSLAGTTDTQYF.

The chain joins TRBV21-1 to TRBJ2-3; the DNA was not compared with TRBD2, the D call given in the table. TRBV21-1 is shown as a pseudogene. This CDR3 contains 16 residues. As DNA, the CDR3 is TGTGCCAGCAGCAAGGTAGCGGGGGGCTTATCAGATACGCAGTATTTT. Translated, it gives CASSKVAGGLSDTQYF.

CDR3 in DNA: TGTGCCAGCAGCTTATTCTCCGGGACTGAAGCTTTCTTT. Its protein is CASSLFSGTEAFF. The J gene is TRBJ1-1, the V gene TRBV11-3; D is unresolved. The V gene's germline CDR1 is SGHNT and CDR2 YENEEA. The CDR3 runs to 13 residues. V dropped 2 bases and J dropped 5 bases, with 9 bases sitting between them.

This clone was detected only a few times. The chain uses TRBV28 and TRBJ1-3, with TRBD1 as a possible D gene (5 bases). Trimming took off 4 bases at V and 1 base at J, with 11 bases between the two ends. This CDR3 is 15 amino acids long. Looked up from germline, CDR1 is MDHEN and CDR2 is SYDVKM. CDR3 sequence: CASSSGGVSGNTIYF. The CDR3 DNA is TGTGCCAGCAGTTCAGGAGGGGTTTCTGGAAACACCATATATTTT.

V usage is TRBV7-9 and J usage is TRBJ1-2, with 7 positions matching TRBD1. Germline V gene sequence: CDR1 SEHNR, CDR2 FQNEAQ (reference sequence). This CDR3 is 15 amino acids long. V shed 1 base, J shed 6 bases, and the junction held 8 bases outside the gene matches. The CDR3 is CASSLDRQGVDGYTF. The CDR3 DNA is TGTGCCAGCAGCTTAGATAGACAGGGTGTTGATGGCTACACCTTC.

The gene calls are TRBV5-1 and TRBJ2-3, with a weak D call TRBD1 (5 bases). The CDR3 sequence is 17 residues long. CDR1 SGHRS and CDR2 YFSETQ come from the germline V gene. The V end lost 0 bases, the J end lost 6 bases, and 20 bases lay between the germline ends. In DNA, the CDR3 is TGCGCCAGCAGCTTGGAAGGTAGTGTCCAGGGTATGGATACGCAGTATTTT. The encoded protein is CASSLEGSVQGMDTQYF.

This sequence joins TRBV10-1 and TRBJ1-1, with D perhaps TRBD1 (6 bases). The CDR3 has 16 residues. V lost 2 bases and J lost 4, with 17 bases in between. The germline CDR1 and CDR2 sequences are WNHNN and SYGVQD (reference sequence). The CDR3 spells CASSEHRAPSRTEAFF. In DNA form, the CDR3 reads TGCGCCAGCAGTGAGCACAGGGCCCCCAGCCGCACTGAAGCTTTCTTT.

The chain combines TRBV11-2 with TRBJ1-1, with D possibly matching TRBD1 (5 bases). Trimming removed 6 bases from V and 11 bases from J, with 25 bases in between. The CDR3 loop spans 15 amino acids. Looked up from germline, CDR1 is SGHAT and CDR2 is FQNNGV. The CDR3 region is CASRHDRAEGRRAFF. CDR3 nucleotides: TGTGCCAGCAGACACGACAGAGCAGAGGGCCGTCGGGCTTTCTTT.

CDR3 amino acids: CASSPQQDSPLHF. The CDR3 DNA reads TGCGCCAGCAGTCCCCAGCAGGATTCACCCCTCCACTTT. The chain couples TRBV10-1 to TRBJ1-6; D is ambiguous. The CDR3 length is 13 residues. Between the trimmed V and J ends, which lost 5 bases and 8 bases, there was a span of 10 bases. Looked up from germline, CDR1 is WNHNN and CDR2 is SYGVQD (reference sequence).

In this sample, this clone turned up a few times. This chain links TRBV11-3 with TRBJ1-1, with D tentatively TRBD1 (6 bases). Germline CDR1 SGHNT, CDR2 YENEEA. This CDR3 comprises 15 residues. With 5 bases removed from V and 1 base from J, the gap between germline ends came to 14 bases. The CDR3 protein is CASSRGGGRNTEAFF. In nucleotides, the CDR3 is TGTGCCAGCAGCCGGGGAGGGGGGAGGAACACTGAAGCTTTCTTT.

The chain has TRBV30 and TRBJ2-7; possible D gene TRBD1, 6 bases. Germline V lookup: CDR1 GTSNPN, CDR2 SVGIG (reference sequence). Trimming cost V 3 bases and J 5 bases, with 14 bases left between them. The CDR3 runs 13 residues. CDR3 in amino acids: CAWSRQGFHEQYV. CDR3 sequence (DNA): TGTGCCTGGAGCAGGCAGGGGTTCCACGAGCAGTACGTC.

This sequence joins TRBV11-2 and TRBJ1-2; D might be TRBD1 (5 bases). This CDR3 region has 15 residues. V was trimmed by 5 bases and J by 0 bases, leaving 13 bases between them. CDR1 and CDR2 (germline): SGHAT, FQNNGV. CDR3 DNA sequence: TGTGCCAGCAGCCCCCAGGGACGGTCTAACTATGGCTACACCTTC. This codes for CASSPQGRSNYGYTF.

The V and J genes are TRBV24-1 and TRBJ2-5; no clear D gene. Germline values: CDR1 KGHDR, CDR2 SFDVKD. The CDR3 is made up of 16 amino acids. V shed 6 bases and J shed 4 bases, with 20 bases lying between them. The CDR3 sequence: CATSSGFGSAAETQYF. CDR3 DNA: TGTGCCACCAGTTCCGGTTTCGGGTCCGCGGCAGAGACCCAGTACTTC.

The J gene is TRBJ1-2, the V gene TRBV7-2; D uncertain. This CDR3 is 14 amino acids long. Germline loops: CDR1 SGHTA, CDR2 FQGNSA. V was shortened by 2 bases and J by 8 bases, with 15 bases between the two germline ends. The CDR3 is CASSLMFGEEGYTF. CDR3 bases: TGTGCCAGCAGCTTAATGTTTGGGGAGGAAGGCTACACCTTC.

This sequence joins TRBV3-1 (or the pseudogene TRBV3-2) and TRBJ1-5; 10 nucleotides align to TRBD1. V gave up 1 base and J gave up 9 bases; unmatched junction bases: 9. Germline CDR1 reads LGHDT; CDR2 reads YNNKEL (reference sequence). This CDR3 contains 16 residues. CDR3 sequence reads: CASSQGRTGGEGPQHF. CDR3 bases: TGTGCCAGCAGCCAAGGGCGGACAGGGGGTGAGGGGCCCCAGCATTTT.

This clone was detected once. This rearrangement joins TRBV7-9 to TRBJ2-3, with TRBD2 identical over 11 bases. The trim removed 5 bases at V and 1 base at J, leaving 5 bases unmatched. The CDR3 is made up of 16 amino acids. Germline V gene sequence: CDR1 SEHNR, CDR2 FQNEAQ (reference sequence). CDR3 in DNA: TGTGCCAGCAGCCCGATAGCGGGGGGGCGCACAGATACGCAGTATTTT. It yields the protein CASSPIAGGRTDTQYF.

The V call is TRBV4-3, the J call TRBJ2-3, with no clear D. Per the germline V gene, CDR1 is LGHNA and CDR2 is YSLEER. The CDR3 loop spans 17 amino acids. V was pared by 5 bases and J by 1 base, with 19 bases between. The DNA for the CDR3 is TGCGCCAGCAGCGAAAAATTAAGCGTCTGGGGCACAGATACGCAGTATTTT. Translation gives CASSEKLSVWGTDTQYF.

The J gene is TRBJ2-1, the V gene TRBV18; 8 bases are shared with TRBD1. Germline V lookup: CDR1 KGHSH, CDR2 LQKENI. V dropped 5 bases and J dropped 9; count of bases not matched to a gene: 6. This CDR3 is 13 amino acids long. The CDR3 loop reads CASSIDRGGEQFF. The CDR3 DNA is TGTGCCAGCTCAATTGACAGGGGAGGTGAGCAGTTCTTC.

This clone came up a few times. The J gene is TRBJ2-1, the V gene TRBV11-2, with D perhaps matching TRBD1 (6 bases). This CDR3 is built from 17 residues. The ends were cut back, 3 bases at V and 0 bases at J, with 15 bases in the middle. The V gene's germline CDR1 is SGHAT and CDR2 FQNNGV. CDR3 sequence: CASSFQGYGNSYNEQFF. Written as DNA, the CDR3 is TGTGCCAGCAGCTTTCAGGGGTACGGGAACTCCTACAATGAGCAGTTCTTC.

The CDR3 spells CSGDDIAQYF. The DNA of the CDR3 is TGCAGTGGAGATGATATTGCGCAGTATTTT. V and J are TRBV20-1 and TRBJ2-3; D remains unclear. Trimming stripped 7 bases from V and 10 bases from J, with 12 bases between. The CDR3 runs 10 residues. Looked up from germline, CDR1 is DFQATT and CDR2 is SNEGSKA (reference sequence).